These 26 T cell receptor beta chains share one sample of origin, sequenced in a study of T cells expressing NK-cell markers. From the 5' RACE reads, TCRdb lists one entry per CDR3 protein and no DNA. Its table lists around 280,000 distinct CDR3 sequences. Sequenced input: blood T cells: a sorted CD56 or NKG2C T cell subset, CD4+ or CD8+ T cells, or bulk PBMC T cells (not recorded which). Every receptor here comes from a man in his late teens or twenties in good health.

This chain joins TRBV27 and TRBJ2-3; absent DNA, TCRdb's TRBD2 call cannot be checked. Germline loops: CDR1 MNHEY, CDR2 SMNVEV (reference sequence). The CDR3 is 14 residues long. CDR3: CASQRSGFTDTQYF.

V and J are TRBV25-1 and TRBJ1-1; the TRBD1 assignment by TCRdb is unverifiable without DNA. CDR1 and CDR2 (germline): MGHDK, SYGVNS. The CDR3 length is 13 residues. Here the CDR3 reads CASSPRTVTEAFF.

The chain combines TRBV5-1 with TRBJ2-5; TCRdb's assignment of TRBD2 cannot be checked, as there is no DNA. Germline CDR1 SGHRS, CDR2 YFSETQ. This CDR3 has 14 amino acids. CDR3 sequence: CASSLVGESETQYF.

V and J are TRBV5-1 and TRBJ2-3; TCRdb designates TRBD2, a call that cannot be tested without DNA. The CDR3 totals 14 residues. The germline V gene has CDR1 SGHRS and CDR2 YFSETQ. CDR3 loop: CASSLEGGGPNNYF.

J is TRBJ2-7 and V is TRBV20-1; TCRdb lists TRBD1, though no DNA is available to test this call. This CDR3 has 13 residues. The germline gives CDR1 DFQATT, CDR2 SNEGSKA (reference sequence). CDR3 loop: CSASGWGRNEQYF.

The chain uses TRBV6-5 and TRBJ2-1; with no DNA, the TCRdb D assignment of TRBD2 cannot be verified. The CDR3 is 13 residues long. Germline values: CDR1 MNHEY, CDR2 SVGAGI. CDR3 residues: CASRSSGSGEQFF.

CDR3: CASSIARDFRNTGELFF. The rearrangement joins TRBV19 to TRBJ2-2; no DNA is available, so the TRBD2 call from TCRdb remains unchecked. The CDR3 loop spans 17 amino acids. Per the germline V gene, CDR1 is LNHDA and CDR2 is SQIVND (reference sequence).

This rearrangement joins TRBV3-1 to TRBJ2-3. Germline assignment: CDR1 LGHDT and CDR2 YNNKEL (reference sequence). The CDR3 is 12 amino acids. The CDR3 reads CASSPEADTQYF.

The chain uses TRBV23-1 and TRBJ2-3. TRBV23-1 is an ORF, and what it does is uncertain. CDR3 size: 16 residues. The CDR3 protein is CASSQQQSRPTDTQYF.

The J gene is TRBJ2-3, the V gene TRBV12-2; lacking DNA, the TRBD1 call made by TCRdb goes unchecked. TRBV12-2 is a pseudogene segment. The CDR3 has 15 residues. The chain's CDR3 is CASRTGIRGADTQYF.

The chain links TRBV5-1 to TRBJ1-2; the D gene TCRdb calls, TRBD1, cannot be checked with no DNA. CDR1 is SGHRS, CDR2 YFSETQ, per germline. The CDR3 is 17 amino acids. CDR3 amino acids: CASSLGYGTQSYDGYTF.

The rearrangement links TRBV5-1 to TRBJ1-4; TCRdb lists TRBD1, though no DNA is available to test this call. This CDR3 has 17 amino acids. CDR1 and CDR2 from the germline V gene are SGHRS and YFSETQ. The CDR3 protein is CASSSGDGRISREKLFF.

The CDR3 is CASSYSKTGYYEQYF. The J gene is TRBJ2-7, the V gene TRBV6-5; no DNA is available, so the TRBD1 call from TCRdb remains unchecked. CDR3 length: 15 amino acids. Germline CDR1 reads MNHEY; CDR2 reads SVGAGI.

This chain joins TRBV6-5 and TRBJ2-1; TCRdb calls TRBD2, which cannot be checked without DNA. CDR3 length: 17 amino acids. CDR1 and CDR2 (germline): MNHEY, SVGAGI. The CDR3 sequence is CASSYGVGTSSYNEQFF.

The chain carries TRBV7-9 and TRBJ2-7; TCRdb's D call, TRBD2, is unchecked because there is no DNA. The CDR3 spans 14 residues. Germline CDR1 SEHNR, CDR2 FQNEAQ (reference sequence). The CDR3 is CASSPRTSVYEQYF.

V and J are TRBV27 and TRBJ2-3. Germline CDR1 and CDR2: MNHEY and SMNVEV (reference sequence). This CDR3 is 16 amino acids long. The CDR3 loop is CASSLSDWYSTDTQYF.

The chain combines TRBV5-1 with TRBJ2-5; the TRBD1 assignment by TCRdb is unverifiable without DNA. This CDR3 is 13 amino acids long. Germline CDR1 and CDR2: SGHRS and YFSETQ. The CDR3 here is CASRAAAGETQYF.

The V and J genes are TRBV4-2 and TRBJ1-2. The germline CDR1 and CDR2 sequences are LGHNA and YNFKEQ. CDR3 length equals 15 residues. CDR3 region: CASSQDSWTVYGYTF.

The rearrangement joins TRBV19 to TRBJ2-2; TCRdb's assignment of TRBD1 cannot be checked, as there is no DNA. The CDR3 length is 14 residues. Germline V lookup: CDR1 LNHDA, CDR2 SQIVND (reference sequence). This chain's CDR3 is CASNPGTHTGELFF. Combining the CDR3 with reference TRBV19 and TRBJ2-2 gives the whole variable domain DGGITQSPKYLFRKEGQNVTLSCEQNLNHDAMYWYRQDPGQGLRLIYYSQIVNDFQKGDIAEGYSVSREKKESFPLTVTSAQKNPTAFYLCASNPGTHTGELFFGEGSRLTVL.

This rearrangement joins TRBV20-1 to TRBJ2-5; TCRdb designates TRBD1, a call that cannot be tested without DNA. The CDR3 runs 14 residues. Germline assignment: CDR1 DFQATT and CDR2 SNEGSKA (reference sequence). The CDR3 protein is CSATRTGEEETQYF.

V usage is TRBV19 and J usage is TRBJ1-1; TCRdb designates TRBD1, a call that cannot be tested without DNA. From germline, CDR1 is LNHDA and CDR2 SQIVND (reference sequence). The CDR3 runs to 15 residues. The CDR3 reads CASSTRDRGYGEAFF. The full variable domain, rest sourced from reference TRBV19 and TRBJ1-1, is DGGITQSPKYLFRKEGQNVTLSCEQNLNHDAMYWYRQDPGQGLRLIYYSQIVNDFQKGDIAEGYSVSREKKESFPLTVTSAQKNPTAFYLCASSTRDRGYGEAFFGQGTRLTVV.

J is TRBJ2-1 and V is TRBV5-1; the TCRdb call, TRBD1, lacks DNA for checking. Germline values: CDR1 SGHRS, CDR2 YFSETQ. The CDR3 contains 16 residues. The CDR3 protein is CASSGGQGAVYNEQFF.

The chain is built from TRBV11-2 and TRBJ2-1; as DNA is missing, the TRBD2 call by TCRdb cannot be tested. The germline V gene encodes CDR1 SGHAT and CDR2 FQNNGV. The CDR3 totals 15 residues. CDR3 region: CASSLAGSGRDEQFF.

The chain carries TRBV15 and TRBJ1-5; TCRdb's D call, TRBD1, is unchecked because there is no DNA. Germline V gene lookup returns CDR1 LNHNV and CDR2 YYDKDF (reference sequence). This CDR3 contains 17 residues. This CDR3 is CATSRAYGRITNQPQHF.

The chain recombines TRBV29-1 with TRBJ1-1. From germline, CDR1 is SQVTM and CDR2 ANQGSEA. The CDR3 runs to 11 residues. CDR3 loop: CSVPSNERAFF.

The rearrangement joins TRBV4-3 to TRBJ2-3; TCRdb returns TRBD2, unconfirmable since there is no DNA. In germline, CDR1 is LGHNA, CDR2 YSLEER. The CDR3 contains 15 residues. The CDR3 spells CASSLGLAGENTQYF.